Listed below are T cell receptor beta chains from one sample, sequenced in a study of metastatic and nonmetastatic thyroid tumors. TCRdb ran MiXCR on the PCR reads. The table includes tens of thousands of clones, 4% to 5% detected once. Material: blood. All receptors come from a female donor with papillary thyroid cancer or a benign thyroid nodule (not recorded which). Some clones in this sample may be carry-over from other donors' samples. CDR3s include the opening cysteine and the closing phenylalanine or tryptophan. D genes are given only for firm matches. The size field is filled for only some rows; it gives once, few, many or a size class.

size: NA; J: TRBJ1-3; D: NA; V: TRBV7-8; CDR3: CASIFVAGSRGNTIYF; DNA: TGTGCCAGCATCTTCGTTGCCGGGTCTCGTGGAAACACCATATATTTT
size: many; J: TRBJ2-1; D: NA; V: TRBV30; CDR3: CAWSVGLTPYNEQFF; DNA: TGTGCCTGGAGTGTGGGGTTGACCCCCTACAATGAGCAGTTCTTC
size: NA; J: TRBJ2-1; D: NA; V: TRBV6-1; CDR3: CASSEDRSSYNEQFF; DNA: TGTGCCAGCAGTGAAGACAGGTCCTCCTACAATGAGCAGTTCTTC
size: few; J: TRBJ2-7; D: TRBD2; V: TRBV20-1; CDR3: CSARDLGLAGGWASYEQYF; DNA: TGCAGTGCTAGAGATTTGGGGCTAGCGGGAGGTTGGGCCTCCTACGAGCAGTACTTC
size: few; J: TRBJ2-1; D: TRBD2; V: TRBV6-1; CDR3: CASSPSGEHNEQFF; DNA: TGTGCCAGCAGTCCCAGCGGGGAGCACAATGAGCAGTTCTTC
size: few; J: TRBJ1-1; D: NA; V: TRBV28; CDR3: CASSHPGFQNAFF; DNA: TGTGCCAGCAGTCACCCGGGATTCCAGAACGCTTTCTTT
size: NA; J: TRBJ2-1; D: NA; V: TRBV10-2; CDR3: CASRHRRGTYNEQFF; DNA: TGCGCCAGCAGGCATCGGAGGGGGACTTACAATGAGCAGTTCTTC
size: medium-sized; J: TRBJ2-1; D: NA; V: TRBV27; CDR3: CASSPRDVYNEQFF; DNA: TGTGCCAGCAGTCCCCGGGACGTTTACAATGAGCAGTTCTTC
size: NA; J: TRBJ2-7; D: TRBD2; V: TRBV6-2/TRBV6-3; CDR3: CASSYPSGSPYEQYF; DNA: TGTGCCAGCAGTTACCCTAGCGGGAGCCCCTACGAGCAGTACTTC
size: many; J: TRBJ1-2; D: TRBD1; V: TRBV5-1; CDR3: CASSLDRGQGGYTF; DNA: TGCGCCAGCAGCTTGGACAGGGGGCAAGGGGGCTACACCTTC
size: many; J: TRBJ1-5; D: NA; V: TRBV2; CDR3: CASGAYSNQPQHF; DNA: TGTGCCAGCGGGGCCTATAGCAATCAGCCCCAGCATTTT
size: NA; J: TRBJ1-6; D: NA; V: TRBV6-5; CDR3: CASSYRADSPLHF; DNA: TGTGCCAGCAGTTACAGGGCGGATTCACCCCTCCACTTT
size: many; J: TRBJ1-2; D: NA; V: TRBV9; CDR3: CASSVGGGNYGYTF; DNA: TGTGCCAGCAGCGTAGGGGGTGGGAACTATGGCTACACCTTC
size: few; J: TRBJ1-2; D: NA; V: TRBV6-1; CDR3: CASTEGNTFTGYTF; DNA: TGTGCCAGCACTGAAGGGAACACTTTTACTGGGTACACCTTC
size: few; J: TRBJ2-6; D: NA; V: TRBV20-1; CDR3: CSATDPQGWDSGANVLTF; DNA: TGCAGTGCTACCGACCCACAGGGTTGGGACTCTGGGGCCAACGTCCTGACTTTC